A selection of T cell receptor beta chains follows, all from one sample in a study of OX40 agonist ivuxolimab in advanced cancers. The repertoire was sequenced with immunoSEQ multiplex PCR; TCRdb's copy has only in-frame clones and lacks some. The profile shows about 40,000 clones, roughly nine tenths of them singletons. Material: CD4+ or CD8+ T cells sorted from blood, obtained in a trial of the OX40 agonist ivuxolimab. These TCRs come from an adult with an advanced solid tumor such as melanoma, head and neck, liver or kidney cancer. CDR3s leave out the opening cysteine and the closing phenylalanine or tryptophan. Rows give clone size only sometimes, using once, few, many, or a class for an expanded clone.

abundance: .; v_gene: TRBV7-6; j_gene: TRBJ1-2; CDR3aa: ASSPNPGTGNGYT
abundance: .; v_gene: TRBV14; j_gene: TRBJ2-7; CDR3aa: ASSQDWGLAGRYEQY
abundance: .; v_gene: TRBV21-1; j_gene: TRBJ1-5; CDR3aa: ASSKNPPYHSNQPQH
abundance: .; v_gene: TRBV18; j_gene: TRBJ2-1; CDR3aa: ASSIWTSGNEQF
abundance: .; v_gene: TRBV28; j_gene: TRBJ2-3; CDR3aa: ATGETDTQY
abundance: .; v_gene: TRBV10-3; j_gene: TRBJ1-2; CDR3aa: AISELGGRTYGYT
abundance: .; v_gene: TRBV27; j_gene: TRBJ1-2; CDR3aa: ASSLTQGIAAGYT
abundance: .; v_gene: TRBV6-5; j_gene: TRBJ1-1; CDR3aa: ASTAGGEDTEAF
abundance: .; v_gene: TRBV5-6; j_gene: TRBJ1-6; CDR3aa: ASSLGVGYNSPLH
abundance: .; v_gene: TRBV6-5; j_gene: TRBJ1-2; CDR3aa: ASGGGIYGYT
abundance: .; v_gene: TRBV19; j_gene: TRBJ1-1; CDR3aa: ASMLGQRVEAF
abundance: .; v_gene: TRBV7-8; j_gene: TRBJ2-7; CDR3aa: ASSPLGSLGEQY
abundance: .; v_gene: TRBV27; j_gene: TRBJ2-7; CDR3aa: ASSLGQGNYEQY
abundance: few; v_gene: TRBV5-5; j_gene: TRBJ2-7; CDR3aa: ASSAGTGREYEQY
abundance: .; v_gene: TRBV13; j_gene: TRBJ2-7; CDR3aa: ASSLGYHYEQY
abundance: .; v_gene: TRBV4-1; j_gene: TRBJ1-1; CDR3aa: ASSEQGTEAF
abundance: .; v_gene: TRBV28; j_gene: TRBJ2-5; CDR3aa: ASRDGGPGETQY
abundance: .; v_gene: TRBV18; j_gene: TRBJ1-1; CDR3aa: ASSPLVRGDTEAF
abundance: .; v_gene: TRBV10-3; j_gene: TRBJ2-7; CDR3aa: AISERGFSYEQY
abundance: .; v_gene: TRBV5-4; j_gene: TRBJ2-3; CDR3aa: ASSPGTSGYTDTQY
abundance: .; v_gene: TRBV9; j_gene: TRBJ1-1; CDR3aa: ASSGLNTEAF
abundance: .; v_gene: TRBV9; j_gene: TRBJ2-7; CDR3aa: ASSPSWVVGHSGGEQY
abundance: .; v_gene: TRBV6-1; j_gene: TRBJ1-1; CDR3aa: ASSPTGRGTEAF
abundance: .; v_gene: TRBV5-1; j_gene: TRBJ1-1; CDR3aa: ASSSWNTEAF
abundance: .; v_gene: TRBV29-1; j_gene: TRBJ2-6; CDR3aa: SVAVSGANVLT
abundance: .; v_gene: TRBV14; j_gene: TRBJ2-7; CDR3aa: ASSQGWSLQYNFYEQY
abundance: .; v_gene: TRBV6-1; j_gene: TRBJ1-5; CDR3aa: ASSEALDSNQPQH
abundance: few; v_gene: TRBV5-6; j_gene: TRBJ2-7; CDR3aa: ASSPGWGVSEQY
abundance: .; v_gene: TRBV5-1; j_gene: TRBJ2-7; CDR3aa: ASSITRTTSYEQY
abundance: once; v_gene: TRBV28; j_gene: TRBJ2-1; CDR3aa: ASSGGQYNEQF
abundance: .; v_gene: TRBV5-6; j_gene: TRBJ1-2; CDR3aa: ASSPRDTFNYGYT
abundance: .; v_gene: TRBV9; j_gene: TRBJ2-7; CDR3aa: ASSVFGGSYEQY